This record concerns one T cell receptor (beta chain) sequence. The clone's antigen remains unknown. It has no much larger one-base neighbor in the sample; base qualities were not kept. These data originate in a study of blood T cell repertoires in COVID-19 (dated by TCRdb to 2018 to 2021). Regarding the complete study: Collaborator samples came from the United States, Italy and Spain and covered acute and convalescent phases of COVID-19. The prospective study material was composed of cDNA or gDNA derived from T cells, B-cell-depleted T cells, or PBMCs. The dataset comprised deeply sampled blood TCRbeta repertoires from subjects exposed to, actively infected with, or recovered from COVID-19. The repertoires were released in a freely available public database meant as a resource for research on the immune response to SARS-CoV-2. Samples were obtained from the ongoing ImmuneRACE study (first 160 participants) and from some 1,200 subjects provided by 6 global collaborators. The sample metadata nearly always contained a de-identified subject ID, COVID-19 status, age in years and sex. HLA class I and class II types, where available, came from metadata supplied by the sample provider rather than from assay-based typing. Overall results and qualifications from the work: Clinical and demographic metadata were provided uncurated, with the amount varying by source and participant.

The immunoSEQ Assay, a bias-controlled multiplex PCR, was used to amplify TCRbeta CDR3 regions from genomic DNA. The study's own analysis went as follows. Within the assay, amplification of reference gene primers was used to estimate how many nucleated cells each sample contained. Sequence reads were collapsed and filtered to measure the absolute abundance of every unique TCRbeta CDR3 rearrangement. For each sample, productive Simpson clonality was calculated as the square root of Simpson's diversity index over productive rearrangements. The table was pulled from immuneACCESS by TCRdb, which kept in-frame rearrangements only. Such tables lose some clones; where checked, under half of the loss comes from unresolved V genes, and the rest has no known cause. V, J and clone size reflect that table, while D and trimming were determined from the DNA. The table for this sample lists about 51,000 clones; more than 85% of them were counted only once. 3.1% of the sample belongs to the ten largest clones.

Cut back by 7 bases and 2 bases, the V and J ends lie 17 bases apart. Based on the germline V gene, the CDR1 and CDR2 sequences are SNHLY and FYNNEI. Including the terminal cysteine and phenylalanine, the CDR3 comprises 15 residues. The only DNA kept is the CDR3, 45 bases in frame from the first base. The collaborating institutions used their own protocols to collect whole blood in K2EDTA tubes. For TCRbeta analysis, collaborators shipped samples in one of three forms: frozen whole blood, isolated PBMCs, or DNA extracted from either of those sample types. The sequence links TRBV2 to TRBJ1-1, with a tentative D gene TRBD1 over 6 matching bases. Sequences were obtained from peripheral blood. The sequence came from a man aged 50-59 years with acute or convalescent COVID-19. The nucleotide sequence is TGTGCCAGCAAGAAAACTGGACAGACTAACACTGAAGCTTTCTTT. It translates as CASKKTGQTNTEAFF.